The T cell receptor beta chain described here comes from a study of T cells in Graves' hyperthyroidism and ophthalmopathy. RNA transcripts provided the source from which TCR beta CDR3 regions were amplified. HTBI primers were the set used in a first-round RT-PCR of the TCR CDR3. A single record per CDR3 protein comes from TCRdb applying MiXCR to the multiplex PCR reads. The table has under 350,000 distinct CDR3 sequences, approximately 15% seen once. Clinical symptoms, serum thyroxine, TRAb, thyroid ultrasound and orbital computed tomography informed diagnoses. This clonotype was detected many times. This CDR3 is 15 amino acids long. The V gene end was trimmed by 5 bases and the J gene end by 4 bases; junction bases not matched to a gene: 4. Germline values: CDR1 SGHTA, CDR2 FQGNSA.

The specimen was blood. The receptor comes from a woman aged 55 to 70 with Graves' ophthalmopathy. The chain is built from TRBV7-2 and TRBJ2-3; 12 bases agree with TRBD2. The CDR3: CASSQGLAGPDTQYF. Written as DNA, the CDR3 is TGTGCCAGCAGCCAGGGACTAGCGGGCCCAGATACGCAGTATTTT.